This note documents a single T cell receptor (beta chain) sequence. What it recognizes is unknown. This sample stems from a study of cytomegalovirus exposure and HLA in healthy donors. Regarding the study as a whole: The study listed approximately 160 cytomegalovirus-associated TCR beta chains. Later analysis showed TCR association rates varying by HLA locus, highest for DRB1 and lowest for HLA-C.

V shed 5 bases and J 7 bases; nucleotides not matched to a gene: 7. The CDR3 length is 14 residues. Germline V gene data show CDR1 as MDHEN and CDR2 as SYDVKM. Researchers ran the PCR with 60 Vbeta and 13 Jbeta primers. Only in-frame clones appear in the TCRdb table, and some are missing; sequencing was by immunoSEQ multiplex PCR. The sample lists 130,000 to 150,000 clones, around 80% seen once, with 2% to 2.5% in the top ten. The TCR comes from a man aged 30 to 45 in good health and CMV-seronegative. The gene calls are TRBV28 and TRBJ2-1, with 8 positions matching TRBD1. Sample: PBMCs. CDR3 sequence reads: CASSLLWDRNEQFF. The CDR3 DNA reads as TGTGCCAGCAGTCTCTTATGGGACAGGAATGAGCAGTTCTTC.